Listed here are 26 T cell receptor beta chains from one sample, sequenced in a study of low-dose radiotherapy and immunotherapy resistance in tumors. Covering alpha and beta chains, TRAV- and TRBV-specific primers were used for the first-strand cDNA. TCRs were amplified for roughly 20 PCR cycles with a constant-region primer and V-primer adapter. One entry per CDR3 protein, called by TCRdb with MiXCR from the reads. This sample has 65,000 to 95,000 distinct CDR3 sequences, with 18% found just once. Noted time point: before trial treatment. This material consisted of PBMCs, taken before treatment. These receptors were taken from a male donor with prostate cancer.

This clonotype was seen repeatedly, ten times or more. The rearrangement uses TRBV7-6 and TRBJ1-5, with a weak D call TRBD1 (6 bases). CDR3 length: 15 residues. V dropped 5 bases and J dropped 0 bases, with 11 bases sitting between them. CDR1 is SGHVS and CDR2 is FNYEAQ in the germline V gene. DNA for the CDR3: TGTGCCAGCAGCGCACAGGGTCATAGCAATCAGCCCCAGCATTTT. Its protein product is CASSAQGHSNQPQHF.

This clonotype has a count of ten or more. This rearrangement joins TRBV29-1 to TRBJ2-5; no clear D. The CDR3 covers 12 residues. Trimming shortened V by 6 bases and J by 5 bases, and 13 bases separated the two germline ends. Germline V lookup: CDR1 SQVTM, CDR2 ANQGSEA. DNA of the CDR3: TGCAGCGTAACCTTGCAGTCGGAGACCCAGTACTTC. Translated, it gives CSVTLQSETQYF.

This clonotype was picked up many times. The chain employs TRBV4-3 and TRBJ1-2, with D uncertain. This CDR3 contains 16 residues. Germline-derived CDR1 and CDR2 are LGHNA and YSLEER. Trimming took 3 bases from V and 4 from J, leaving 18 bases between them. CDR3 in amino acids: CASSQSGSSWGYGYTF. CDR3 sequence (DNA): TGCGCCAGCAGCCAGTCAGGATCTTCTTGGGGCTATGGCTACACCTTC.

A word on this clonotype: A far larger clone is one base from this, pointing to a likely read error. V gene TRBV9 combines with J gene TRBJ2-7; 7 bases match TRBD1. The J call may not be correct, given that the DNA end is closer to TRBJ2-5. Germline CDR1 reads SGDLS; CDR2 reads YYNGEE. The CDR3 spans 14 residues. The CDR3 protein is CARSAGTVQETQYF. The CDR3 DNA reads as TGTGCCAGAAGCGCAGGGACAGTCCAAGAGACCCAGTACTTC.

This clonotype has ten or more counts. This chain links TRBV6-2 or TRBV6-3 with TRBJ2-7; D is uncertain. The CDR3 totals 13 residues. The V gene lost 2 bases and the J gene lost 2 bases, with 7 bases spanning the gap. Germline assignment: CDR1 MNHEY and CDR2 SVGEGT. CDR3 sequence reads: CASSYAGAYEQYF. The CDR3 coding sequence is TGTGCCAGCAGTTACGCCGGAGCCTACGAGCAGTACTTC.

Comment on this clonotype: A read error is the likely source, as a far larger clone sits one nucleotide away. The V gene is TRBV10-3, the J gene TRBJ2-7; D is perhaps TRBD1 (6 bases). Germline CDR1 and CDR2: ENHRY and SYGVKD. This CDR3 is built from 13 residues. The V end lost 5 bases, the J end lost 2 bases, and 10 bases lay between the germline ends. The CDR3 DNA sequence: TGTGCCATCAGTTTAGGACAGACCTACGAGCAGTACTTC. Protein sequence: CAISLGQTYEQYF.

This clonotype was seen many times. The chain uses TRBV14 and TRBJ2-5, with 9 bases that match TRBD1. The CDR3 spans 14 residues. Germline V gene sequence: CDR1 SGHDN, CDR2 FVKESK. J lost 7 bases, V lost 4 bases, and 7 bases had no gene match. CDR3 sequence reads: CASSRGQGRATQYF. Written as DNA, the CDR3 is TGTGCCAGCAGCCGCGGACAGGGGCGAGCGACCCAGTACTTC.

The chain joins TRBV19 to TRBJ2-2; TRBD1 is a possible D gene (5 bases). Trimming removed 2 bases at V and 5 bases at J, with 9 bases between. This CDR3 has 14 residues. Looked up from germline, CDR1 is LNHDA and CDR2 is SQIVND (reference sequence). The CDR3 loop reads CASSIQGLTGELFF. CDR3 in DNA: TGTGCCAGTAGTATACAGGGTTTGACCGGGGAGCTGTTTTTT.

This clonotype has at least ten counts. CDR3 amino acids: CASISGGLSNSPLHF. The CDR3 DNA reads as TGTGCCAGCATTTCTGGGGGCCTTAGTAATTCACCCCTCCACTTT. The genes are TRBV28 and TRBJ1-6; the D gene is possibly TRBD1 (6 bases). CDR1 MDHEN and CDR2 SYDVKM come from the germline V gene. CDR3 length equals 15 residues. Trimming pared 7 bases from V and 6 bases from J, leaving 16 bases between.

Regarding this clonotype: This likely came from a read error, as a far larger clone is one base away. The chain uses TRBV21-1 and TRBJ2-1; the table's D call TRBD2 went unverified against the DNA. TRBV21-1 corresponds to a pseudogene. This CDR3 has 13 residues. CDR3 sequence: CRQNGLETYEQFF. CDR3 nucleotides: TGTAGACAGAACGGACTAGAGACCTACGAGCAGTTCTTC.

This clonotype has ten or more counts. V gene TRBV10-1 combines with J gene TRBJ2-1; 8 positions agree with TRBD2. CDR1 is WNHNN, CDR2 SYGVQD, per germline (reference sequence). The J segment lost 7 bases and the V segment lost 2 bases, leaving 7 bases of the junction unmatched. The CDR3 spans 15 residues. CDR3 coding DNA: TGCGCCAGCAGTGAGACCCGGGAGGGATGGAATGAGCAGTTCTTC. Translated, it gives CASSETREGWNEQFF.

CDR3 loop: CSARDPGVSSGANVLTF. The CDR3 DNA reads as TGCAGTGCTAGAGATCCAGGGGTCTCTTCTGGGGCCAACGTCCTGACTTTC. This chain links TRBV20-1 with TRBJ2-6; tentatively, D is TRBD1 (6 bases). The V end lost 0 bases, the J end lost 1 base, and 13 bases lay between the germline ends. This CDR3 spans 17 amino acids. Germline assignment: CDR1 DFQATT and CDR2 SNEGSKA (reference sequence).

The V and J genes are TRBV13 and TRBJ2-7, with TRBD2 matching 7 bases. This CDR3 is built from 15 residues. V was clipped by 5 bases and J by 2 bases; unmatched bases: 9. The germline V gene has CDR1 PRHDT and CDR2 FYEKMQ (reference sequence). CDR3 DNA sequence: TGTGCCAGCAGCAGAGGCGCTAGCGGAGCCTACGAGCAGTACTTC. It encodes CASSRGASGAYEQYF.

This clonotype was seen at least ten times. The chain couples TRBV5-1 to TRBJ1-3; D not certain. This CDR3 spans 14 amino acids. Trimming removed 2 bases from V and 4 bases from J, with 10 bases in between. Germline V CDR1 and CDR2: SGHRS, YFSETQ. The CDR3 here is CASSFPDPGNTIYF. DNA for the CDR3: TGCGCCAGCAGCTTTCCGGACCCCGGAAACACCATATATTTT.

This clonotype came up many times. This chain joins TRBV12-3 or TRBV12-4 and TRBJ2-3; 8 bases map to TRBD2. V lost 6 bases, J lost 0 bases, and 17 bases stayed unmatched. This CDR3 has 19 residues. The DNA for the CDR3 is TGTGCCAGCAGCCCCGGGGTTACTAGCGGAGCTCCTAGCACAGATACGCAGTATTTT. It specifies CASSPGVTSGAPSTDTQYF.

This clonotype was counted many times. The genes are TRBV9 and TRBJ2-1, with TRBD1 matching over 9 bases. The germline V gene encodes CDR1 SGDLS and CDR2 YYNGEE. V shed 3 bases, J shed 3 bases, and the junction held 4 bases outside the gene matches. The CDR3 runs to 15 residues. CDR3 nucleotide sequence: TGTGCCAGCAGCGCGGGACAGGGCCTCTACAATGAGCAGTTCTTC. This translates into CASSAGQGLYNEQFF.

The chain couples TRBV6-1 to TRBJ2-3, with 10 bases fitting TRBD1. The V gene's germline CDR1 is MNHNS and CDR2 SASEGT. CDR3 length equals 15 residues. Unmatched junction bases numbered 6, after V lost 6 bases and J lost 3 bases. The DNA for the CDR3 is TGTGCCAGCAGACAGACAGGGGGCGAGACAGATACGCAGTATTTT. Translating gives CASRQTGGETDTQYF.

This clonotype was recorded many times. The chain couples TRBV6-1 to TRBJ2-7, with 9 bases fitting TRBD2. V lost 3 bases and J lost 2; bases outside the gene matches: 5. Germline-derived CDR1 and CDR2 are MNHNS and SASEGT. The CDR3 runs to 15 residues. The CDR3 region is CASSEDGGGAYEQYF. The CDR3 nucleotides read TGTGCCAGCAGTGAGGATGGCGGGGGGGCCTACGAGCAGTACTTC.

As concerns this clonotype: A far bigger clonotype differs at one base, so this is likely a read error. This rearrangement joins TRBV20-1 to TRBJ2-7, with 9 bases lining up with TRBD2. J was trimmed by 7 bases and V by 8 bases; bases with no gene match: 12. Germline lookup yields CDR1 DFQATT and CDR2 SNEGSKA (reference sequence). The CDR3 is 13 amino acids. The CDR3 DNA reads TGCAGTAAAACTAGCGGGTACTACAATGAGCAGTACTTC. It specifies CSKTSGYYNEQYF.

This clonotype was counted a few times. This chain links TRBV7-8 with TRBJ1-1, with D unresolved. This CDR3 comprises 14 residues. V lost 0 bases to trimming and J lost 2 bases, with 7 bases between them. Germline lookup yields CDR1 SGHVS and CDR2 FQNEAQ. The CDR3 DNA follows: TGTGCCAGCAGCTTAGCGTACACAAACACTGAAGCTTTCTTT. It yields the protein CASSLAYTNTEAFF.

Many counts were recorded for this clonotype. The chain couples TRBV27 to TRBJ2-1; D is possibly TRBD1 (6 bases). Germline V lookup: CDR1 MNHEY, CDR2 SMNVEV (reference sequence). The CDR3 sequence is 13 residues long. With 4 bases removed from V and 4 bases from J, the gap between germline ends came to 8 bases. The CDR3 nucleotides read TGTGCCAGCAGTTCCGACAGGTACAATGAGCAGTTCTTC. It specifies CASSSDRYNEQFF.

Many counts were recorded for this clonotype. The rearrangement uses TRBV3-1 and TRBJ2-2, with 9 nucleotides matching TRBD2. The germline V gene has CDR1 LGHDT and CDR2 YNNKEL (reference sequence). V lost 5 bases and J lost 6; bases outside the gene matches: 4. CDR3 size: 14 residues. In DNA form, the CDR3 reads TGTGCCAGCAGCTTGATAGCGGGAGCCGGGGAGCTGTTTTTT. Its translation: CASSLIAGAGELFF.

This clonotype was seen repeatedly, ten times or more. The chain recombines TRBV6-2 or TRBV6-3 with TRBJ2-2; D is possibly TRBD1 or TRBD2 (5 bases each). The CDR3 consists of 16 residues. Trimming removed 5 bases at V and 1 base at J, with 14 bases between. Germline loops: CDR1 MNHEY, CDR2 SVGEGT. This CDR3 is CASSQSGGRNTGELFF. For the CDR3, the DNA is TGTGCCAGCAGTCAAAGTGGGGGTCGGAACACCGGGGAGCTGTTTTTT.

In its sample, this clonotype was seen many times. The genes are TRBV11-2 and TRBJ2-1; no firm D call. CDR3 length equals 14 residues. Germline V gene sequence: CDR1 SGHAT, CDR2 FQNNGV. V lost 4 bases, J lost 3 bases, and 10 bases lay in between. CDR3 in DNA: TGTGCCAGCAGCTCAGGACGGAGCTACAATGAGCAGTTCTTC. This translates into CASSSGRSYNEQFF.

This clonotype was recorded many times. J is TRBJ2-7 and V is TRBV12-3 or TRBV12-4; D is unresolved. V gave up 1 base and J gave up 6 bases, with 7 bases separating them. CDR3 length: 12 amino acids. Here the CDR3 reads CASSLVQPEQYF. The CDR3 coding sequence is TGTGCCAGCAGTTTAGTGCAGCCCGAGCAGTACTTC.

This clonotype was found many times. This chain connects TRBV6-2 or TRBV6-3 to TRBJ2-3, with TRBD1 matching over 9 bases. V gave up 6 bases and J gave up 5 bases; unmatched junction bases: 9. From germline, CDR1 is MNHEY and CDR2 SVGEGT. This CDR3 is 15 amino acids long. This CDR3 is CASSYPGQGRDTQYF. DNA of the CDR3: TGTGCCAGCAGCTATCCGGGACAGGGAAGAGATACGCAGTATTTT.